These 6 T cell receptor beta chains came from one sample sequenced in a study of prognosis after radiotherapy for stage I lung cancer. The authors amplified TCR beta CDR3 from genomic DNA using two-round multiplex PCR. Gene-specific primers for each TRBV and TRBJ gene drove first-round PCR. TCRdb processed the multiplex PCR reads anew with MiXCR; each CDR3 protein has one entry. The sample has around 59,000 distinct CDR3 sequences, around 27% seen once. The sample here was PBMCs, taken before or after stereotactic body radiation therapy (not recorded which). The receptors stem from a donor of 50 years or more with non-small cell lung cancer.

This clonotype was detected ten times or more. V usage is TRBV11-2 and J usage is TRBJ1-3; unclear D gene. The length of the CDR3 is 14 residues. Trimming removed 0 bases at V and 4 bases at J, with 7 bases between. Per the germline V gene, CDR1 is SGHAT and CDR2 is FQNNGV. The CDR3 region is CASSLDREGNTIYF. The CDR3 region has the DNA TGTGCCAGCAGCTTAGATCGGGAGGGAAACACCATATATTTT.

This clonotype was seen many times. The chain combines TRBV18 with TRBJ2-1, with D perhaps TRBD1 (6 bases). The germline gives CDR1 KGHSH, CDR2 LQKENI. V was clipped by 1 base and J by 7 bases, with 17 bases between them. The CDR3 is 16 amino acids. The CDR3 region is CASSPRRHRDINEQFF. The CDR3 DNA follows: TGTGCCAGCTCACCACGCCGCCACAGGGATATTAATGAGCAGTTCTTC.

This clonotype was observed at least ten times. The rearrangement joins TRBV11-2 to TRBJ1-1; 10 nucleotides line up with TRBD1. CDR1 is SGHAT and CDR2 is FQNNGV in the germline V gene. This CDR3 contains 16 residues. After removal of 4 bases from V and 1 base from J, the junction contained 6 bases not matched to a gene. The CDR3 DNA follows: TGTGCCAGCAGCTACAGGACAGGGGGTAGGAACACTGAAGCTTTCTTT. The encoded protein is CASSYRTGGRNTEAFF.

Details on this clonotype: The CDR3 does not close with the conserved phenylalanine or tryptophan, likely indicating a read error. It is unclear where the CDR3 begins or ends on the DNA, so no DNA is shown, and the CDR3 is as TCRdb lists it. The rearrangement joins TRBV6-1 to TRBJ1-6. The CDR3 numbers 11 amino acids, ends counted. Germline CDR1 and CDR2: MNHNS and SASEGT. The CDR3 loop reads CAAGGDSPHHL.

V is TRBV20-1 and J is TRBJ2-3; 11 positions match TRBD2. J lost 4 bases, V lost 5 bases, and 5 bases had no gene match. The CDR3 spans 14 residues. Germline V gives CDR1 DFQATT, CDR2 SNEGSKA (reference sequence). The CDR3 here is CSAALAGAADTQYF. CDR3 sequence (DNA): TGCAGTGCTGCACTAGCGGGGGCGGCAGATACGCAGTATTTT.

This clonotype was seen at least ten times. The chain joins TRBV28 to TRBJ2-2, with 9 bases lining up with TRBD1. The CDR3 is 16 residues long. Germline V lookup: CDR1 MDHEN, CDR2 SYDVKM. Germline trimming cut 5 bases from V and 2 bases from J; bases unmatched to any gene: 6. Written as DNA, the CDR3 is TGTGCCAGCAGTCGACCGGGACAGGGCAACACCGGGGAGCTGTTTTTT. The encoded protein is CASSRPGQGNTGELFF.